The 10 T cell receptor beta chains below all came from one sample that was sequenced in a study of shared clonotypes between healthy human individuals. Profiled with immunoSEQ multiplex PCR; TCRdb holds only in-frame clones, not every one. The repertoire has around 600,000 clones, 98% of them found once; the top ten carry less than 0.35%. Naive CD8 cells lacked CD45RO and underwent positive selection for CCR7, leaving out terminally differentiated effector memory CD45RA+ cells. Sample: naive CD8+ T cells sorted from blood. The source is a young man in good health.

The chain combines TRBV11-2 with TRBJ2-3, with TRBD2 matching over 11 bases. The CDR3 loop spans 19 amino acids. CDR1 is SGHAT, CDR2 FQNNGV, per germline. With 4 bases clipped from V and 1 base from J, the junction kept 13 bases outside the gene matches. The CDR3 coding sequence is TGTGCCAGCAGCTCCCCTCCCGGGACTAGCGGAGCCCGCACAGATACGCAGTATTTT. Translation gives CASSSPPGTSGARTDTQYF.

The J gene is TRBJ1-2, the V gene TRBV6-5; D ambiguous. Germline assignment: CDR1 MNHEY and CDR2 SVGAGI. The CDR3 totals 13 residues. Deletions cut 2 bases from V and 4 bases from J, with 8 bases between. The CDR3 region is CASSYAGTYGYTF. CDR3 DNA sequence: TGTGCCAGCAGTTACGCAGGAACCTATGGCTACACCTTC.

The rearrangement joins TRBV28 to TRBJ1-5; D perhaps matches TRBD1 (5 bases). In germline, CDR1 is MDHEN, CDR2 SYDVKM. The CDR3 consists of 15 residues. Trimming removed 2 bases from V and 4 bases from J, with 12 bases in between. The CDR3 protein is CASSLRSGRNQPQHF. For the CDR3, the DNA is TGTGCCAGCAGTTTAAGGTCAGGGCGAAATCAGCCCCAGCATTTT.

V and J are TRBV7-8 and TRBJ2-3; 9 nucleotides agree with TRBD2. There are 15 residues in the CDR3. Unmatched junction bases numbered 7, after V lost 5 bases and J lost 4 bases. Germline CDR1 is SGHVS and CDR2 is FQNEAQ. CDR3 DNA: TGTGCCAGCAGCCCGCGCGGACTAGCGCCAGATACGCAGTATTTT. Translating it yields CASSPRGLAPDTQYF. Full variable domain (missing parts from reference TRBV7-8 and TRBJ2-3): GAGVSQSPRYKVAKRGQDVALRCDPISGHVSLFWYQQALGQGPEFLTYFQNEAQLDKSGLPSDRFFAERPEGSVSTLKIQRTQQEDSAVYLCASSPRGLAPDTQYFGPGTRLTVL.

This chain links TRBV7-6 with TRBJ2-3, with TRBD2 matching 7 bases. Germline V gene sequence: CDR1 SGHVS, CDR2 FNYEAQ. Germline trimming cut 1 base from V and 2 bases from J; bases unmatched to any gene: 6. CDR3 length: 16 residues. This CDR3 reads CASSLVSGAPTDTQYF. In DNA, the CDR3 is TGTGCCAGCAGCTTAGTAAGCGGGGCCCCCACAGATACGCAGTATTTT. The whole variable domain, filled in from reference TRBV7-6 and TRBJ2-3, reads GAGVSQSPRYKVTKRGQDVALRCDPISGHVSLYWYRQALGQGPEFLTYFNYEAQQDKSGLPNDRFSAERPEGSISTLTIQRTEQRDSAMYRCASSLVSGAPTDTQYFGPGTRLTVL.

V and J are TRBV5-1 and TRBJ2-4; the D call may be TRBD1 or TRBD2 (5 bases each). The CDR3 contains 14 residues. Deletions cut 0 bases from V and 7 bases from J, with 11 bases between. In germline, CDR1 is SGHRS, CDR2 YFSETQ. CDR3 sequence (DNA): TGCGCCAGCAGCTTGGGGCAGGGAGAGAACATTCAGTACTTC. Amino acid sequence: CASSLGQGENIQYF. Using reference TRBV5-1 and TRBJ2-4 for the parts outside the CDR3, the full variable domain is KAGVTQTPRYLIKTRGQQVTLSCSPISGHRSVSWYQQTPGQGLQFLFEYFSETQRNKGNFPGRFSGRQFSNSRSEMNVSTLELGDSALYLCASSLGQGENIQYFGAGTRLSVL.

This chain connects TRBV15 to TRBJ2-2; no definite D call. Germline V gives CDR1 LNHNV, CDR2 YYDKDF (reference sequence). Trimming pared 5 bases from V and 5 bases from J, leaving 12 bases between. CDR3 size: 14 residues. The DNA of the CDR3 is TGTGCCACCAGCCCATTTGTTGGGACCGGGGAGCTGTTTTTT. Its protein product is CATSPFVGTGELFF.

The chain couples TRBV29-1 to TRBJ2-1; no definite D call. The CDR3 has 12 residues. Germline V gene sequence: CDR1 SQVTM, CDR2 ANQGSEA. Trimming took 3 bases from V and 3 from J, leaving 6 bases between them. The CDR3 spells CSVEKVYNEQFF. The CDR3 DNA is TGCAGCGTTGAGAAGGTCTACAATGAGCAGTTCTTC.

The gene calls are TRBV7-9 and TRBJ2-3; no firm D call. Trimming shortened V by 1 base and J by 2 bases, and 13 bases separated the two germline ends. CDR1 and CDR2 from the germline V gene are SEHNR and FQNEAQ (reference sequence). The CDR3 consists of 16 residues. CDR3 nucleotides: TGTGCCAGCAGCTTAGTAAATTCGATTATCACAGATACGCAGTATTTT. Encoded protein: CASSLVNSIITDTQYF.

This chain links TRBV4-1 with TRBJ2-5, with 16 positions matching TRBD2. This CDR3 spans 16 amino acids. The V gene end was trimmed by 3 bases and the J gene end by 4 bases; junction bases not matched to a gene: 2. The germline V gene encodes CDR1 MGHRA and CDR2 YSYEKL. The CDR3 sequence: CASSQGLAGGGETQYF. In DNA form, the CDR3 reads TGCGCCAGCAGCCAGGGACTAGCGGGAGGGGGAGAGACCCAGTACTTC.